The source of this T cell receptor beta chain is a study of OX40 agonist ivuxolimab in advanced cancers. Study background: Ivuxolimab was administered intravenously to patients at 0.01 to 10 mg/kg every 2 weeks. Patients undergoing dose escalation presented with hepatocellular carcinoma, melanoma, renal cell or head and neck cancer. The study, taken as a whole, reports: Among expanded peripheral T cells, antigen specificity went undetermined.

Baseline, cycle 4 day 1, and cycle 7 day 1 were the blood sampling points. TCRdb's table, derived via immunoSEQ multiplex PCR, lists solely in-frame clones and lacks some. The sample includes over 50,000 clones, about 89% of them seen just once. V was pared by 4 bases and J by 6 bases, with 15 bases between. Germline-derived CDR1 and CDR2 are SNHLY and FYNNEI. This CDR3 has 14 residues. Turning to this clone: Its antigen is unidentified.

This TCR derives from an adult with an advanced solid tumor such as melanoma, head and neck, liver or kidney cancer. This sample comprised CD4+ or CD8+ T cells sorted from blood, obtained in a trial of the OX40 agonist ivuxolimab. The chain couples TRBV2 to TRBJ1-2; D is unresolved. CDR3 bases: TGTGCCAGCAGTGTCGACCCCCGAGTCAATGGCTACACCTTC. As protein: CASSVDPRVNGYTF.